One and the same sample provided the 8 T cell receptor beta chains below, sequenced in a study of CD8 T cells in Susac syndrome. Reverse transcription used roughly 0.5 to 1 ug RNA and random hexamers. Via MiXCR, TCRdb re-called the immunoSEQ multiplex PCR reads, giving one row per CDR3 protein. The data hold roughly 150,000 distinct CDR3 sequences, with under 95% observed a single time. What was sequenced was CD4+ T cells from PBMCs. The receptors stem from a human donor in good health.

The V and J genes are TRBV5-1 and TRBJ2-2; TRBD1 is a possible D gene (6 bases). Per the germline V gene, CDR1 is SGHRS and CDR2 is YFSETQ. V lost 3 bases, J lost 2 bases, and 8 bases lay in between. CDR3 size: 14 residues. For the CDR3, the DNA is TGCGCCAGCAGCTCGGACAGTAACACCGGGGAGCTGTTTTTT. This translates into CASSSDSNTGELFF.

J is TRBJ2-6 and V is TRBV7-3, with 7 bases fitting TRBD1. CDR1 is SGHTA and CDR2 is FQGTGA in the germline V gene. Trimming at V came to 5 bases and at J to 1 base, leaving 8 bases not matched to a gene. The CDR3 length is 17 residues. CDR3 sequence: CASSLLGTVSGANVLTF. The CDR3 DNA reads as TGTGCCAGCAGCCTCCTAGGGACAGTATCTGGGGCCAACGTCCTGACTTTC.

The chain joins TRBV20-1 to TRBJ2-5, with TRBD2 identical over 12 bases. The CDR3 length is 17 residues. The germline V gene encodes CDR1 DFQATT and CDR2 SNEGSKA (reference sequence). J gave up 4 bases and V 1 base, and 10 bases lay outside the gene matches. CDR3 coding DNA: TGCAGTGCTAGAGCAGGGAAGACTAGCGGGAGAGGAGAGACCCAGTACTTC. Its protein is CSARAGKTSGRGETQYF.

The genes are TRBV19 and TRBJ1-5; D is ambiguous. The germline V gene has CDR1 LNHDA and CDR2 SQIVND (reference sequence). V was clipped by 6 bases and J by 3 bases, with 9 bases between them. The CDR3 length is 13 residues. The chain's CDR3 is CASSQVFNQPQHF. The DNA of the CDR3 is TGTGCCAGTAGCCAAGTTTTCAATCAGCCCCAGCATTTT.

V is TRBV7-9 and J is TRBJ2-5, with 7 bases that match TRBD1. Germline lookup yields CDR1 SEHNR and CDR2 FQNEAQ (reference sequence). The CDR3 runs to 14 residues. J gave up 0 bases and V 7 bases, and 5 bases lay outside the gene matches. The CDR3 nucleotides are TGTGCCAGCATTCAGGGACAGTACCAAGAGACCCAGTACTTC. It yields the protein CASIQGQYQETQYF.

The chain carries TRBV5-1 and TRBJ1-6, with D unclear. The CDR3 is made up of 15 amino acids. V lost 0 bases to trimming and J lost 5 bases, with 9 bases between them. Germline lookup yields CDR1 SGHRS and CDR2 YFSETQ. CDR3 region: CASSLAQGNNSPLHF. The CDR3 DNA follows: TGCGCCAGCAGCTTGGCCCAAGGAAATAATTCACCCCTCCACTTT.

The CDR3: CASSHRGEQFF. The CDR3 bases are TGTGCCAGCAGCCACAGGGGTGAGCAGTTCTTC. This chain joins TRBV3-1 and TRBJ2-1; TRBD1 might be the D (6 bases). V shed 3 bases and J shed 9 bases, with 6 bases lying between them. The CDR3 has 11 amino acids. Germline V gene data show CDR1 as LGHDT and CDR2 as YNNKEL (reference sequence).

The rearrangement joins TRBV7-2 to TRBJ2-3; perhaps D is TRBD1 or TRBD2 (5 bases each). This CDR3 comprises 13 residues. Looked up from germline, CDR1 is SGHTA and CDR2 is FQGNSA. V lost 7 bases, J lost 3 bases, and 11 bases lay in between. CDR3 sequence reads: CASTPGATDTQYF. DNA for the CDR3: TGTGCCAGCACGCCCGGGGCTACAGATACGCAGTATTTT.